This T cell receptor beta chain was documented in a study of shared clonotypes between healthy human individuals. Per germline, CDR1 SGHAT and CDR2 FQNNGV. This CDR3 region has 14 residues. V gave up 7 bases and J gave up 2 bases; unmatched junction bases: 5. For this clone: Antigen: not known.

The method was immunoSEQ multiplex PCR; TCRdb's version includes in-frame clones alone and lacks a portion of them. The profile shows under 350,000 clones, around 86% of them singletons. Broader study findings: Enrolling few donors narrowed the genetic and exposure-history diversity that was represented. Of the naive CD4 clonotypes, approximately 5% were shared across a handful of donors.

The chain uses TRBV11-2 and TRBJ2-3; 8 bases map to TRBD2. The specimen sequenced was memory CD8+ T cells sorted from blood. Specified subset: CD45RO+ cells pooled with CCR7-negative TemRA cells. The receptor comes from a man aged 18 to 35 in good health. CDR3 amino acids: CASTLSGNTDTQYF. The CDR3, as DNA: TGTGCCAGCACCCTTAGCGGGAACACAGATACGCAGTATTTT.